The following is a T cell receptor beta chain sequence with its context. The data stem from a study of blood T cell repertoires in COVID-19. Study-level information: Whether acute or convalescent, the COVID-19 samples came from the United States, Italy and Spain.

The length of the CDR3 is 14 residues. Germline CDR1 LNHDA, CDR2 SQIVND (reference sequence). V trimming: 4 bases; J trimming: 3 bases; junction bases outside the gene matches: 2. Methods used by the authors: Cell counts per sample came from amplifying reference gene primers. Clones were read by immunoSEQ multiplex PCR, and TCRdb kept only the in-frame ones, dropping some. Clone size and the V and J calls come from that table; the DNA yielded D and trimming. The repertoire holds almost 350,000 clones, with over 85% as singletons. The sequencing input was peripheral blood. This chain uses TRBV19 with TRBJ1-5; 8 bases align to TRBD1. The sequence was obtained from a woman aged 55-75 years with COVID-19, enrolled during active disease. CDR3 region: CASSKTGDNQPQHF. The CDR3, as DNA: TGTGCCAGTAGTAAGACAGGGGACAATCAGCCCCAGCATTTT.